A selection of T cell receptor beta chains follows, all from one sample in a study of T cell responses to AZD1222 COVID-19 vaccine. The method was immunoSEQ multiplex PCR; TCRdb's version includes in-frame clones alone and lacks a portion of them. Of some 150,000 clones listed, approximately 87% were seen once; the top ten hold approximately 4.3%. Sequences were derived from peripheral blood, sampled 28 days after the second AZD1222 dose. Every receptor here comes from an adult who received the AZD1222 COVID-19 vaccine. Each CDR3 is given without its conserved first and last residue.

>TRBJ1-1|TRBV5-1
ASSDQGNTEAF
>TRBJ1-1|TRBV5-8
ASSLRLLGSTEAF
>TRBJ2-1|TRBV3-1/TRBV3-2
ASSQDPRAGRGF
>TRBJ2-7|TRBV27
ASSSAGGYEQY
>TRBJ1-2|TRBV3-1/TRBV3-2
ASSQIGGVNYGYT
>TRBJ1-5|TRBV6-4
ASSDSRVPGRTLYSNQPQH
>TRBJ1-4|TRBV5-8
ASSHGAYNEKLF
>TRBJ1-1|TRBV7-2
ASSSNQGAGTEAF
>TRBJ1-2|TRBV12-3/TRBV12-4
ATTGLTYGYT
>TRBJ1-4|TRBV5-6
ASSLDPVGKLF
>TRBJ1-2|TRBV6-2/TRBV6-3
ASSYSITGVRGYT
>TRBJ2-2|TRBV6-5
ASSPLDGYTGELF